The entry that follows covers one TCR beta chain sequence. One entry per CDR3 protein, called by TCRdb with MiXCR from the PCR reads. Seen here are some 650,000 distinct CDR3 sequences, 15% to 20% observed once, and the top ten hold roughly 0.83%. The entry originates in a study of molecular identifiers for immune sequencing clone quantification. The CDR3 runs 14 residues. The germline CDR1 and CDR2 sequences are DFQATT and SNEGSKA (reference sequence). The V and J ends lost 0 bases and 5 bases respectively, with 11 bases between them. This chain connects TRBV20-1 to TRBJ2-1; the D is unclear. This receptor was identified in a human donor in good health. Some libraries in this study had Jurkat cell RNA spiked in. Sample: naive CD8+ T cells from blood, with Jurkat cell RNA spiked in. The subset denotes: FACS-sorted CD8+CD4-CCR7+CD45RA+ naive T cells. CDR3 sequence (DNA): TGCAGTGCTAGAGATCACGGTAGCCACAATGAGCAGTTCTTC. It is translated as CSARDHGSHNEQFF.